This T cell receptor (beta chain) originates from a study of T cell responses to AZD1222 COVID-19 vaccine. Profiling relied on immunoSEQ multiplex PCR, and the TCRdb table lists in-frame clones only, not all of them. Found here are some 150,000 clones, around 90% of them singletons; the top ten hold about 3%. Of note for this clone: What it recognizes is unknown.

Findings and limits, study-wide: Spike-specific TCR breadth and depth went up after people got two AZD1222 doses. Among the donors, most were white British and more were female, and clonal diversity was possibly underestimated. It was only a handful of AZD1222 recipients who were seropositive at baseline.

This sequence was found in an adult in good health. Material: peripheral blood, obtained on day 0 of MenACWY control vaccination.

CDR3: CASLPQAWDGYTF. CDR3 in DNA: TGTGCCAGTTTGCCCCAAGCATGGGACGGCTACACCTTC. The V and J genes are TRBV27 and TRBJ1-2, with D maybe TRBD1 (5 bases). Germline loops: CDR1 MNHEY, CDR2 SMNVEV (reference sequence). V lost 9 bases to trimming and J lost 8 bases, with 19 bases between them. CDR3 length: 13 amino acids.